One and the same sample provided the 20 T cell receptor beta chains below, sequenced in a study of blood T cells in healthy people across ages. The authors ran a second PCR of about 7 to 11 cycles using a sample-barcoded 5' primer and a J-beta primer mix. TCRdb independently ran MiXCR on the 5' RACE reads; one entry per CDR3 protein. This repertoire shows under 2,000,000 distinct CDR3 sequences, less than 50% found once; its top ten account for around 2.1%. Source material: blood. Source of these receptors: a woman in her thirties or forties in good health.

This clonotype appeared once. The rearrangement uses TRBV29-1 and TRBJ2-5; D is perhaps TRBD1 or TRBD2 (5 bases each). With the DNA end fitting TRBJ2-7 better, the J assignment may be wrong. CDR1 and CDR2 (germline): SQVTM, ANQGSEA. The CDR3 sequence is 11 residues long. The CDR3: CSVLLGDEQYF. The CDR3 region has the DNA TGCAGCGTTCTATTGGGGGACGAGCAGTACTTC.

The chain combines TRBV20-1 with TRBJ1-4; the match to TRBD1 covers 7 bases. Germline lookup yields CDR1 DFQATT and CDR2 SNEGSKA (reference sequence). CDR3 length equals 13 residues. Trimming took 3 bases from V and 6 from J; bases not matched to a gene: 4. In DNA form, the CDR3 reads TGCAGTGCTAGTCAGGGGACAGATGAAAAACTGTTTTTT. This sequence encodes CSASQGTDEKLFF.

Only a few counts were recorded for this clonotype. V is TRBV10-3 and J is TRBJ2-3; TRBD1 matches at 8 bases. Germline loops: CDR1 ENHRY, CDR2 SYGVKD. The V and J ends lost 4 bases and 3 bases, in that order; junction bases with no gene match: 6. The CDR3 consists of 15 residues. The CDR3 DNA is TGTGCCATCAGTGTCCACAGGGGGGTAACAGATACGCAGTATTTT. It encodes CAISVHRGVTDTQYF.

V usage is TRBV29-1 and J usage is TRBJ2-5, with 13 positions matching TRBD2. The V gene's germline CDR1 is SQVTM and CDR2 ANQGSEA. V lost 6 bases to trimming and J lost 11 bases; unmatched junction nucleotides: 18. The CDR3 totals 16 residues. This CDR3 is CSVTRLAGGNPNEQYF. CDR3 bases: TGCAGCGTGACCAGACTAGCGGGGGGTAATCCCAATGAGCAGTACTTC.

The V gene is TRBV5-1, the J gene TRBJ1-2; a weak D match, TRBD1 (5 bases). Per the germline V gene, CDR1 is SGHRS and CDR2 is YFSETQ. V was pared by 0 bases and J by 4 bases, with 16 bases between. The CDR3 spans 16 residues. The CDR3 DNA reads TGCGCCAGCAGCTTGGGGGCAGGGCCAAATCGCTATGGCTACACCTTC. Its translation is CASSLGAGPNRYGYTF.

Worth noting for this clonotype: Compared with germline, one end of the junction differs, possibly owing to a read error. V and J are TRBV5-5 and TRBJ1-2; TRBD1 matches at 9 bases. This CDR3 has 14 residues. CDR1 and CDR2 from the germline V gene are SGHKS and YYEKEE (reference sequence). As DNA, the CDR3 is TGTGCCGGCAGGGGGGACAGGGATAACTATGGCTACACCTTC. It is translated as CAGRGDRDNYGYTF.

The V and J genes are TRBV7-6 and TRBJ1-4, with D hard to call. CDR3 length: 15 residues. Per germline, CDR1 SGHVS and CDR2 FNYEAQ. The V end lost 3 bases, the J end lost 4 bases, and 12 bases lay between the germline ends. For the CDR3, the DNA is TGTGCCAGCAGCTTTGGACGGACCGATAATGAAAAACTGTTTTTT. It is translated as CASSFGRTDNEKLFF.

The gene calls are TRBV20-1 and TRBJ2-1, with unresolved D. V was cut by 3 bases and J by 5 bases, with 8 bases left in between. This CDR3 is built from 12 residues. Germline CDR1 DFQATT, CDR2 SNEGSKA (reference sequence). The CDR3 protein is CSARWRHNEQFF. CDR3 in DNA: TGCAGTGCTAGGTGGAGACACAATGAGCAGTTCTTC.

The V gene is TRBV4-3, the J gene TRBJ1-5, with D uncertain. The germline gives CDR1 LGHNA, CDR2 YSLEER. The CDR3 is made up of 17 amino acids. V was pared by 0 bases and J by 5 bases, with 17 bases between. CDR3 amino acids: CASSQDGFPNGDQPQHF. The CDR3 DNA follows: TGCGCCAGCAGCCAAGATGGGTTCCCGAATGGGGATCAGCCCCAGCATTTT.

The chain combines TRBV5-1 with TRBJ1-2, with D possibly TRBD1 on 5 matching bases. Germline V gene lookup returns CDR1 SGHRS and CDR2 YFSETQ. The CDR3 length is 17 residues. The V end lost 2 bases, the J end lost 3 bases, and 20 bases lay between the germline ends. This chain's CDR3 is CASSFDPGRERDYGYTF. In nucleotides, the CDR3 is TGCGCCAGCAGCTTCGATCCGGGCAGGGAGAGGGACTATGGCTACACCTTC.

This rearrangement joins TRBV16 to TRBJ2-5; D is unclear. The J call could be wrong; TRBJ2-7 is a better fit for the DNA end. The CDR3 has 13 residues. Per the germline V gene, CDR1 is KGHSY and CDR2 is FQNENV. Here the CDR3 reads CASSHLVRYEQYF. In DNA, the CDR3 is TGTGCCAGCAGCCACCTCGTCCGGTACGAGCAGTACTTC.

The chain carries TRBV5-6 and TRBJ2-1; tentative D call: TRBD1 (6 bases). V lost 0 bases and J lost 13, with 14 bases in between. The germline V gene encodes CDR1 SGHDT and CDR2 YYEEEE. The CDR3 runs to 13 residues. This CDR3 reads CASSLAQGPAQFF. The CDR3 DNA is TGTGCCAGCAGCTTGGCTCAGGGGCCTGCCCAGTTCTTC.

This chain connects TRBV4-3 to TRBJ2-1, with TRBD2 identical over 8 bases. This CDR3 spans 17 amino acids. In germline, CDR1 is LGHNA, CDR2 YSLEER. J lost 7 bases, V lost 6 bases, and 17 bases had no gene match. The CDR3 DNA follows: TGCGCCAGCAGTCTCGGGGGGGGACCGCGTTTTGGGAATGAGCAGTTCTTC. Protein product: CASSLGGGPRFGNEQFF.

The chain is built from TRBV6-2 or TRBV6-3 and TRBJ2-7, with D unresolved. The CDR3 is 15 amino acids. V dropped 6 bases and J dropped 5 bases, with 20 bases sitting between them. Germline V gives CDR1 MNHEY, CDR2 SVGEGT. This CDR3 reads CASRNPVLHSHEQYF. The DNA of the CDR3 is TGTGCCAGCAGAAACCCCGTCCTACATAGCCACGAGCAGTACTTC.

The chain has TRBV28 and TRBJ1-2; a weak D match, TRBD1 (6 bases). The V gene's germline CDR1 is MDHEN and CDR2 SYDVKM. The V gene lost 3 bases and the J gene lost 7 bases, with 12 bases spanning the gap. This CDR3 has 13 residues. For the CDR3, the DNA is TGTGCCAGCAGTTTTTCAGGGGTGCTTGGCTACACCTTC. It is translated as CASSFSGVLGYTF.

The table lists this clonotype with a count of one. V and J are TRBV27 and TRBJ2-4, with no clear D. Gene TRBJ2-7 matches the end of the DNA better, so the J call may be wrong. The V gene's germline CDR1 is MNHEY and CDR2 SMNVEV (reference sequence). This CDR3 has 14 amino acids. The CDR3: CASSFTPRSYEQYF. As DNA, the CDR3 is TGTGCCAGCAGTTTCACCCCCCGTTCGTACGAGCAGTACTTC.

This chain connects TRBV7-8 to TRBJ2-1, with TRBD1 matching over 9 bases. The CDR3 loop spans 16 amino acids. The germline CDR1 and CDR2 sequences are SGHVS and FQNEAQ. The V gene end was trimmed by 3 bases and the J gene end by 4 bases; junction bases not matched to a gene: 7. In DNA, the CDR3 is TGTGCCAGCAGCTTTACCGGGACAGGGAAATACAATGAGCAGTTCTTC. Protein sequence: CASSFTGTGKYNEQFF.

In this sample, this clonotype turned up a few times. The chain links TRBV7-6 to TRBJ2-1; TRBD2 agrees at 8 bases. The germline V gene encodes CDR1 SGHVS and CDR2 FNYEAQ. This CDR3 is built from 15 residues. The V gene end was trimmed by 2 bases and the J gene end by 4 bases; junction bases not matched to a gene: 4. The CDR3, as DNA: TGTGCCAGCAGCTTAAATGGCGGGGGGTACAATGAGCAGTTCTTC. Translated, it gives CASSLNGGGYNEQFF.

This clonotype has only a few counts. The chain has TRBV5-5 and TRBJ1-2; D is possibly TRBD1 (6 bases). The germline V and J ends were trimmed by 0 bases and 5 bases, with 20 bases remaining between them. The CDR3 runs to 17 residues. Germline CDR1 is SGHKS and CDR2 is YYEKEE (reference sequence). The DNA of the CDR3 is TGTGCCAGCAGCTTGGACGTGACAGGCCTGATTACTTATGGCTACACCTTC. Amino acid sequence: CASSLDVTGLITYGYTF.

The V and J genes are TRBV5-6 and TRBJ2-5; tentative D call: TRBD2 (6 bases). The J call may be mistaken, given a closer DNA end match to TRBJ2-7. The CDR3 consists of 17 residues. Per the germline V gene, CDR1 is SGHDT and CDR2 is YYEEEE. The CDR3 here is CASSLVRDSGLSYEQYF. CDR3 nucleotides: TGTGCCAGCAGCTTGGTGCGAGATAGCGGTCTCTCCTACGAGCAGTACTTC.